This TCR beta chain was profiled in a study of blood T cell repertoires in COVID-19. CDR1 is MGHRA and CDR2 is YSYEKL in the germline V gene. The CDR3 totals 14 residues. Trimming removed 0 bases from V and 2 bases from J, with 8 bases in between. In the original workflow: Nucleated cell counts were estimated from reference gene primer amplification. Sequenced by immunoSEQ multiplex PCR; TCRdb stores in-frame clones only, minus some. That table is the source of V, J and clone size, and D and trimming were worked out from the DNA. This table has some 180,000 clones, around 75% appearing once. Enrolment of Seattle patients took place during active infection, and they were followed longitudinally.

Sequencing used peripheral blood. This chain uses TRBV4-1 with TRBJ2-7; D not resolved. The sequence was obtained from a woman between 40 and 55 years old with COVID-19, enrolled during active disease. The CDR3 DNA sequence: TGCGCCAGCAGCCAAGAGATGGCAGCCTACGAGCAGTACTTC. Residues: CASSQEMAAYEQYF.